This T cell receptor (beta chain) originates from a study of blood T cell repertoires in COVID-19. Participant ages covered about 18 to 89 years across some 25 US areas. What the recovered Cohort 3 donors had was two negative PCRs, clearance, or symptom resolution. Here immunoSEQ multiplex PCR was the method, and the copy in TCRdb shows in-frame clones only, minus some. The table has roughly 250,000 clones, under 95% seen once. The specimen sequenced was PBMCs or T cells enriched from blood (not recorded which). The sequence derives from a woman between 18 and 30 years old who had recovered from COVID-19.

The CDR3 DNA follows: TGTGCCAGCAGCCAAGAACAGGCCTACGAGCAGTACTTC. This encodes CASSQEQAYEQYF. This chain connects TRBV3-1 (or the pseudogene TRBV3-2) to TRBJ2-7, with D tentatively TRBD1 (5 bases). CDR1 is LGHDT, CDR2 YNNKEL, per germline (reference sequence). The V end was cut by 0 bases, the J end by 2 bases, with 5 bases between. This CDR3 is built from 13 residues.